This TCR beta chain was observed in a study of beta chain features in type 1 diabetes. Points from the study as a whole: Shorter TCRB CDR3s, moderately but significantly so, were found in Type 1 diabetes patients in all four CD4+ subsets.

In regard to this clone: Its antigen is undetermined.

The germline V and J ends were trimmed by 7 bases and 0 bases, with 12 bases remaining between them. The CDR3 is made up of 14 amino acids. Germline V gives CDR1 MDHEN, CDR2 SYDVKM. The sequenced template was cDNA made from the entire isolated RNA. Profiling relied on immunoSEQ multiplex PCR, and the TCRdb table lists in-frame clones only, not all of them. The table includes roughly 350,000 clones, roughly a tenth detected once. Specimen: central memory CD4+ T cells from blood. This receptor was taken from a man aged 25 to 40 with type 1 diabetes. The chain links TRBV28 to TRBJ1-2; a weak D match, TRBD1 (6 bases). The DNA of the CDR3 is TGTGCCAGCATACAGGGTATGGCTAACTATGGCTACACCTTC. Protein: CASIQGMANYGYTF.